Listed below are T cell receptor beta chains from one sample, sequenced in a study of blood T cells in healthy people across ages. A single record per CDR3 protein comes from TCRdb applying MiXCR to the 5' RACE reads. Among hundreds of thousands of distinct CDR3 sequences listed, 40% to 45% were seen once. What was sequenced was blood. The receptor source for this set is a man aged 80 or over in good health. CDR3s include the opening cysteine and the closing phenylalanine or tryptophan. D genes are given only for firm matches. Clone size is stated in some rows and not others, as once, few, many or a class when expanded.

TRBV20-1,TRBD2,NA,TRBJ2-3,CSAWGGGLAATGGRTDTQYF,TGCAGTGCTTGGGGGGGGGGACTAGCGGCGACGGGAGGGCGTACAGATACGCAGTATTTT
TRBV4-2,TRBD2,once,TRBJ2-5,CASSQAGLAALRIEQYF,TGTGCCAGCAGCCAAGCCGGACTAGCGGCCCTGCGGATTGAGCAGTACTTC
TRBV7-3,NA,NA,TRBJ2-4,CASSQGSGLGEQYF,TGTGCCAGCAGCCAAGGAAGCGGACTTGGTGAGCAGTACTTC
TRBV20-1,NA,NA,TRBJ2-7,CSAIGYEQYF,TGCAGTGCTATTGGGTACGAGCAGTACTTC
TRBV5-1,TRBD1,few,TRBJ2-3,CASSLDGQGGGDTQYF,TGCGCCAGCAGCCTCGACGGACAGGGAGGTGGAGATACGCAGTATTTT
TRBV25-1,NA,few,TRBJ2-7,CASSVTRGNEQYF,TGTGCCAGCAGTGTAACCAGGGGTAATGAGCAGTACTTC
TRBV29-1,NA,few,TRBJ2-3,CSVDDTDTQYF,TGCAGCGTAGACGACACAGATACGCAGTATTTT
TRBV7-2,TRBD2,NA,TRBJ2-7,CASSPQGGRGSYEQYF,TGTGCCAGCAGTCCGCAGGGCGGGAGGGGTTCCTACGAGCAGTACTTC
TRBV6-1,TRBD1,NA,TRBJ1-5,CASRPEDRGSNQPQHF,TGTGCCAGCAGACCCGAGGACAGGGGTAGCAATCAGCCCCAGCATTTT
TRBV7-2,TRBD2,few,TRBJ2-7,CASSPLGLASGAYEQYF,TGTGCCAGCAGCCCCCTAGGGTTGGCTAGCGGGGCCTACGAGCAGTACTTC
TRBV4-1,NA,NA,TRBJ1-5,CASSQGVRIQPQHF,TGCGCCAGCAGCCAAGGGGTCAGGATCCAGCCCCAGCATTTT
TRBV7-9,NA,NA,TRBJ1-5,CASSLLGVGQPQHF,TGTGCCAGCAGCTTACTAGGGGTCGGTCAGCCCCAGCATTTT
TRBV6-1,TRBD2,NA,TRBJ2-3,CASRERTSPVNTDTQYF,TGTGCCAGCAGAGAAAGGACTAGCCCTGTAAACACAGATACGCAGTATTTT
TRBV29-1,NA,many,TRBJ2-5,CSVGDPGVETQYF,TGCAGCGTTGGAGACCCAGGGGTAGAGACCCAGTACTTC
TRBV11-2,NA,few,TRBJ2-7,CASSLVQGAHEQYF,TGTGCCAGCAGCTTAGTACAGGGAGCCCACGAGCAGTACTTC
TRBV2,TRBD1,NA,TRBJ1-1,CASRWPRDRGNENTEAFF,TGTGCCAGCAGATGGCCCCGGGACAGGGGAAATGAGAACACTGAAGCTTTCTTT